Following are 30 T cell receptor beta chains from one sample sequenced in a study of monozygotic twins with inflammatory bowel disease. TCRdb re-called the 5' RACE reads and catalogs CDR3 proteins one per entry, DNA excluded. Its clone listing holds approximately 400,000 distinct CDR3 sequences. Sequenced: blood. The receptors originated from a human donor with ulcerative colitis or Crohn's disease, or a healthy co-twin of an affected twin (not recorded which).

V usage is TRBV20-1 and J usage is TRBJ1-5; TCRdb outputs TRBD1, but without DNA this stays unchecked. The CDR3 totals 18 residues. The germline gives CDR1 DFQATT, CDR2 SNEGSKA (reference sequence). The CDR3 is CSAGRDRAPSHSNQPQHF.

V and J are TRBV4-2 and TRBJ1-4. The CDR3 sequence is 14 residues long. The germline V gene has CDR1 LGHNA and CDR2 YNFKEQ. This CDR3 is CASSQGGTNEKLFF.

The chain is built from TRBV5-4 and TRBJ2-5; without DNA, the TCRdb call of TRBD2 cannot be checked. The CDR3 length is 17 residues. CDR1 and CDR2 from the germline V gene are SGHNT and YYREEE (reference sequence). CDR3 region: CASSRPQGGLAKETQYF.

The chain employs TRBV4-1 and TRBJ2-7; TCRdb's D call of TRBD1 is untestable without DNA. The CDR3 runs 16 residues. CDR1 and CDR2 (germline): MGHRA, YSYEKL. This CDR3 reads CASSPRGQVSSYEQYF.

The CDR3 loop reads CSARRPHLTTRGANVLTF. The rearrangement joins TRBV20-1 to TRBJ2-6; TCRdb's D gene call, TRBD1, goes unchecked for lack of DNA. Germline V gene sequence: CDR1 DFQATT, CDR2 SNEGSKA (reference sequence). This CDR3 comprises 18 residues.

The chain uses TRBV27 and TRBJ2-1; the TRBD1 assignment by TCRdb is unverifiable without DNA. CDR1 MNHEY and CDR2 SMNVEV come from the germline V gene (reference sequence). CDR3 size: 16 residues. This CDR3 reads CASSPTGPSSYNEQFF.

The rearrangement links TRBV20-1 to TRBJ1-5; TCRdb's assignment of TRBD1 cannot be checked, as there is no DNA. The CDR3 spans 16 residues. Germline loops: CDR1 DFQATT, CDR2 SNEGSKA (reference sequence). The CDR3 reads CSASPPQRAGNQPQHF.

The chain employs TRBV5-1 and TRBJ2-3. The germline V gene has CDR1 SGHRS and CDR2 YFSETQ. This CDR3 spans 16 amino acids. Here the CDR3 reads CASSTLGLSNKDTQYF.

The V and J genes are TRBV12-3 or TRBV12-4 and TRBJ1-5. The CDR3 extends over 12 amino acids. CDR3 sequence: CASSLGLKSQHF.

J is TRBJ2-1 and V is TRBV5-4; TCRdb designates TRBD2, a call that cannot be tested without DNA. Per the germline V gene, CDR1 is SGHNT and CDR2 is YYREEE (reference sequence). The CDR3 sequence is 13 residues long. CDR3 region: CASTNSGYNEQFF.

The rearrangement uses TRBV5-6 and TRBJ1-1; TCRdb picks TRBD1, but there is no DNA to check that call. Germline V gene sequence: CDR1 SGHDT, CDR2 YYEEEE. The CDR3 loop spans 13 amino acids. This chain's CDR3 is CASSLEGDLEAFF.

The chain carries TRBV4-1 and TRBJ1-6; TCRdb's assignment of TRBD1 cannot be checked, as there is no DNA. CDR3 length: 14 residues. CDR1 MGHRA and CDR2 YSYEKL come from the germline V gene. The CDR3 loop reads CASSRGRVNSPLHF.

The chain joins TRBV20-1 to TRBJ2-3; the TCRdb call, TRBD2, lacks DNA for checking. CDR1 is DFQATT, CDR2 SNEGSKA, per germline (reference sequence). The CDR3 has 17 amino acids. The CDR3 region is CSARGLAGGQSTDTQYF.

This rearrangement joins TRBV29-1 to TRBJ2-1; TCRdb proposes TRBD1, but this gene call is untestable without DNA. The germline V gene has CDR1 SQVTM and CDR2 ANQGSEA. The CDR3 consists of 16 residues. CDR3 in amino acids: CSVVQGEASGYNEQFF.

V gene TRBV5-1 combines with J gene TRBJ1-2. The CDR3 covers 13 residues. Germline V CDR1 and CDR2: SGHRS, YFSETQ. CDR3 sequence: CASSLSVSGGYTF.

The CDR3 protein is CASSLRQPSGANVLTF. This sequence joins TRBV12-3 or TRBV12-4 and TRBJ2-6. The CDR3 totals 16 residues.

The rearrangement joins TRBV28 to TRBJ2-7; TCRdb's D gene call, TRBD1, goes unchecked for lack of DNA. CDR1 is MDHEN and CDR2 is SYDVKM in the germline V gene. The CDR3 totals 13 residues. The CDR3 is CAIKQANFYEQYF.

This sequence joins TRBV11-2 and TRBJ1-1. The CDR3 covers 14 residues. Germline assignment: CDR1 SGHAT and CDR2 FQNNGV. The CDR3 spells CASSLDLRGTEAFF.

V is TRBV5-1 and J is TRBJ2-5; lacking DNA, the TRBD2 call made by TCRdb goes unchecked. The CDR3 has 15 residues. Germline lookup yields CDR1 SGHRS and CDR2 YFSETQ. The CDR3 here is CASSWTSGGSETQYF.

The CDR3 sequence: CSARELETQYF. V and J are TRBV20-1 and TRBJ2-5. Germline V gene lookup returns CDR1 DFQATT and CDR2 SNEGSKA (reference sequence). The CDR3 totals 11 residues.

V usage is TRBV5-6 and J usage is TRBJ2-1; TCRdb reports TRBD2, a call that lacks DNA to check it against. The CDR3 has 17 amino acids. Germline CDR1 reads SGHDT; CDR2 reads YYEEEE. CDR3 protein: CASSFPLAGGGYNEQFF.

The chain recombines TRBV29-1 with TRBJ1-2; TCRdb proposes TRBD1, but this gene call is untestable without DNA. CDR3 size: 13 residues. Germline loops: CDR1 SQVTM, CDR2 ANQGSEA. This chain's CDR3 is CSAVQGSNYGYTF.

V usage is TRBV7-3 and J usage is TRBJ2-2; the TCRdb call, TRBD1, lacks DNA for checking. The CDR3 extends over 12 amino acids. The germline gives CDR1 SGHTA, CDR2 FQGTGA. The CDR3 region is CASSGPGGELFF.

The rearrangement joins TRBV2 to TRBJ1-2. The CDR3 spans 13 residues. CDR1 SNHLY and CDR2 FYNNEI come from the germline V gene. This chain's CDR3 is CASRRTANYGYTF. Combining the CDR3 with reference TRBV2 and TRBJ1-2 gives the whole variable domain EPEVTQTPSHQVTQMGQEVILRCVPISNHLYFYWYRQILGQKVEFLVSFYNNEISEKSEIFDDQFSVERPDGSNFTLKIRSTKLEDSAMYFCASRRTANYGYTFGSGTRLTVV.

The CDR3 sequence: CASSFPTTDTQYF. The rearrangement joins TRBV7-2 to TRBJ2-3. The germline CDR1 and CDR2 sequences are SGHTA and FQGNSA. The CDR3 sequence is 13 residues long.

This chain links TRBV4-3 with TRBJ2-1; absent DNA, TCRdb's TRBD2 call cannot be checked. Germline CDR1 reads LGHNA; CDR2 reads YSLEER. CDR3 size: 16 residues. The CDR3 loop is CASSQLAGGIYNEQFF.

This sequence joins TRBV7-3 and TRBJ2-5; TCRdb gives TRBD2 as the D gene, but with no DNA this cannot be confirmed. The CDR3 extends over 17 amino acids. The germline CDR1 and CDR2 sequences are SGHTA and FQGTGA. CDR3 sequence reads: CASSLLLALASQETQYF.

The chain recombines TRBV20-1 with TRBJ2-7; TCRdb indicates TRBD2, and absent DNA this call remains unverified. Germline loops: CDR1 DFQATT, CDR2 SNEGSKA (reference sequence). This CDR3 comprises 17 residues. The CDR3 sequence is CSANAGLAGAGTYEQYF.

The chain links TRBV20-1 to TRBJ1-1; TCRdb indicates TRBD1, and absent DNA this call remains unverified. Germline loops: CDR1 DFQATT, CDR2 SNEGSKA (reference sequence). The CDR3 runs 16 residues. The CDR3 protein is CSASPGQGGLNTEAFF.

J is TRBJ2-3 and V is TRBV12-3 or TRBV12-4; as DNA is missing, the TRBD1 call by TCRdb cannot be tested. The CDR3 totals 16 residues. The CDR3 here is CASSLDAGVSADTQYF.